This TCR beta chain was profiled in a study of blood T cell repertoires in COVID-19. The wider study: The United States, Italy and Spain provided the acute and convalescent COVID-19 samples. T cells, B-cell-depleted T cells, or PBMCs provided the cDNA or gDNA that served as material.

Original handling: Counts of nucleated cells, estimated from reference gene primer amplification, were obtained. Generated by immunoSEQ multiplex PCR, the TCRdb table keeps only in-frame clones and is missing some. The V and J calls and clone size are taken from that table; D and trimming were inferred from the DNA. The data contain some 230,000 clones, roughly 85% of them singletons. Trimming stripped 5 bases from V and 6 bases from J, with 19 bases between. From germline, CDR1 is MNHEY and CDR2 SMNVEV (reference sequence). This CDR3 comprises 15 residues. The rearrangement uses TRBV27 and TRBJ1-2; D is unresolved. What was sequenced was peripheral blood. The sequence was obtained from a man in his thirties or forties who had recovered from COVID-19. DNA of the CDR3: TGTGCCAGCAGTAATTGGCAAGGAGGGAGCGATGGCTACACCTTC. This gives the protein CASSNWQGGSDGYTF.